This T cell receptor (beta chain) originates from a study of blood T cell repertoires in COVID-19. Study details: From T cells, B-cell-depleted T cells, or PBMCs came the material, which was cDNA or gDNA.

Authors' data handling: Estimation of nucleated cell counts was performed using reference gene primer amplification. Here immunoSEQ multiplex PCR was the method, and the copy in TCRdb shows in-frame clones only, minus some. That table is the source of V, J and clone size, and D and trimming were worked out from the DNA. The data contain 200,000 to 250,000 clones, approximately 80% of them seen just once; the ten biggest clones take up around 7.4%. Germline trimming cut 8 bases from V and 2 bases from J; bases unmatched to any gene: 1. Germline-derived CDR1 and CDR2 are SNHLY and FYNNEI. The CDR3 length is 13 residues.

The chain recombines TRBV2 with TRBJ2-2; 8 nucleotides agree with TRBD1. The clonotype comes from a woman between 40 and 55 years old with acute COVID-19. The sample consisted of PBMCs or T cells enriched from blood (not recorded which). The CDR3 here is CASGQGNTGELFF. DNA of the CDR3: TGTGCCAGCGGACAGGGAAACACCGGGGAGCTGTTTTTT. The entire variable domain, with the rest obtained from reference TRBV2 and TRBJ2-2, is as follows: EPEVTQTPSHQVTQMGQEVILRCVPISNHLYFYWYRQILGQKVEFLVSFYNNEISEKSEIFDDQFSVERPDGSNFTLKIRSTKLEDSAMYFCASGQGNTGELFFGEGSRLTVL.